Sequencing of this TCR beta chain was carried out in a study of shared T cell receptors in the human thymus (dated by TCRdb to about 2021). Concerning the study at large: The study examined how self-reactive, shared T-cell receptor alpha chains are generated in the human thymus.

Measured from the cysteine to the phenylalanine, the CDR3 is 14 residues long. Only the CDR3 portion is preserved as DNA: 42 bases, with reading frame beginning at the first base. Relative to germline, V is missing 6 bases and J is missing 2 bases, with 7 bases of the junction outside any gene match. CDR1 MNHEY and CDR2 SVGAGI are derived from the germline V gene. In the case of this clone: The antigen it binds to is not known. No base quality values were provided; no much bigger clone lies one nucleotide off.

Library prep was done by the immunoSEQ multiplex PCR assay. TCRdb retrieved this table from immuneACCESS and kept in-frame rearrangements only. Not all clones are present; in checked studies, unresolved V genes account for under half, and no reason is known for the remainder. The sample yields about 660,000 clones; roughly 90% were counted once. Over 0.008% of the sample lies in the top ten. This sample also belongs to another study, concerning human thymus T cells. According to the second study: Donors were immunologically healthy infants undergoing open corrective cardiac surgery for congenital heart defects in Finland. The thymus tissue came from surgical resects taken out during corrective cardiac surgery. Biased V and J gene segment usage appeared to be present in both thymic and peripheral blood repertoires. Highly overlapping thymic TCR repertoires among unrelated individuals were reported in the related research. The study used roughly 8 infant thymus samples plus four related peripheral blood samples to characterize TCR alpha and beta repertoires. The infant donors were roughly 6 to 244 days old, and the cohort included roughly six males and a couple of females. After being mechanically released from the tissue, thymocytes were kept at -70 degrees C in pellets of about 8.5-32 million cells. A QIAsymphony instrument was used to extract genomic DNA from the frozen cell pellets. TCRB and TCRAD loci were amplified from a standardized quantity of quality-controlled genomic DNA using the immunoSEQ multiplex PCR assay. The V(D)J region was spanned by amplicons of a length sufficient to cover the CDR3 and to identify V and J genes. Amplicon sequencing was performed on an Illumina platform through the commercial immunoSEQ service. Corrections for primer bias and sequencing errors followed previously described methods, while TCRAD and TCRB definitions were based on the IMGT database. The repertoires were analysed using immunoSEQ Analyzer 3.0 and VDJTools for basic statistics, V/J segment usage, diversity estimates, rarefaction and pairwise overlap. To estimate diversity, the Chao1, ChaoE, Efron-Thisted, Shannon and inverse Simpson indices were applied, and diversity was also estimated on datasets down-sampled to the smallest sample. Repertoire overlap used strict matching of CDR3 nucleotide sequence, V gene and J gene, with Jaccard-based multidimensional scaling clustering. On average, thymus samples yielded hundreds of thousands of unique TCRB clonotypes, whereas blood samples yielded approximately 84,000.

The origin of this receptor is a boy under three years old with a congenital heart defect. Donor details come from another sample of the same person, matched by shared clones. The chain uses TRBV6-5 and TRBJ2-7; TRBD2 aligns with 7 central bases. Sequenced: thymocytes. The base sequence is TGTGCCAGCAGACCGTGGAGCGGGGCCTACGAGCAGTACTTC. It specifies CASRPWSGAYEQYF.